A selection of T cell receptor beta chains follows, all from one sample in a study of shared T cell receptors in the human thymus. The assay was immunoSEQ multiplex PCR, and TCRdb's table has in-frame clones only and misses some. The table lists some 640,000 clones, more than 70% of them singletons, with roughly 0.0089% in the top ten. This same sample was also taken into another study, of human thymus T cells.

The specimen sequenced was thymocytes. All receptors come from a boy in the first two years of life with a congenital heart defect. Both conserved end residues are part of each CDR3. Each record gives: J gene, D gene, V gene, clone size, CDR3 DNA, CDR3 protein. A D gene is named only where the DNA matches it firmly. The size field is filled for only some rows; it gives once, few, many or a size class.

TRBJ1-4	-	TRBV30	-	TGTGCCTGGAGAGGGGGGGCCAGTGAAAAACTGTTTTTT	CAWRGGASEKLFF
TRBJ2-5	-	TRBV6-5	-	TGTGCCAGCAGGCTAGCGACTTCCCAAGAGACCCAGTACTTC	CASRLATSQETQYF
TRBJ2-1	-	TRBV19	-	TGTGCCAGTAGTATCGGAGACAATGAGCAGTTCTTC	CASSIGDNEQFF
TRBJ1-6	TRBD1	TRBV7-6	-	TGTGCCAGCACCCCGGGACAGGGGGCCCCTCCTGGACCCCTCCACTTT	CASTPGQGAPPGPLHF
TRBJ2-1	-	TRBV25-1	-	TGTGCCAGCAGTGATAGTAACGCGGGTCAAATCTACAATGAGCAGTTCTTC	CASSDSNAGQIYNEQFF
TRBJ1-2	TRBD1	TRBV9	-	TGTGCCAGCAGCGCCCAGACCTCGGACAGGGGGCATGGCTACACCTTC	CASSAQTSDRGHGYTF
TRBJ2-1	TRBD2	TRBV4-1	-	TGCGCCAGCAGCCACCTAGCGGGAGGGCCCACGGGGGAGCAGTTCTTC	CASSHLAGGPTGEQFF
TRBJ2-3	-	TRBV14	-	TGTGCCAGTATGCTGGGGGAGGGCACAGATACGCAGTATTTT	CASMLGEGTDTQYF
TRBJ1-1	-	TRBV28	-	TGTGCCAGCAGTTTAAAAATTGGACACCCGAACACTGAAGCTTTCTTT	CASSLKIGHPNTEAFF
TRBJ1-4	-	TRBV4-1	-	TGCGCCAGCAGCCAAGCCTGGACAGCGCGTAATGAAAAACTGTTTTTT	CASSQAWTARNEKLFF
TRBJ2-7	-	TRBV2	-	TGTGCCAGCAGTGAAGCCGGGACAATCTTCTACGAGCAGTACTTC	CASSEAGTIFYEQYF
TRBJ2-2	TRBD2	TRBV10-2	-	TGCGCCAGCATAGCTAGCGGGAGCTACACCGGGGAGCTGTTTTTT	CASIASGSYTGELFF
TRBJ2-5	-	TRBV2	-	TGTGCCAGCAGAAAGCGGTCCGAGACCCAGTACTTC	CASRKRSETQYF
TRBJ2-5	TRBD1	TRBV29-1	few	TGCAGCGTTGGAGAATTTAAATCCCGGACAGGGATAAAGGAGACCCAGTACTTC	CSVGEFKSRTGIKETQYF
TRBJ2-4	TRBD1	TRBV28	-	TGTGCCAGCAGACCCCAGACAGGGGGCGGCAAAAACATTCAGTACTTC	CASRPQTGGGKNIQYF
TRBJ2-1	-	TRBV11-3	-	TGTGCCAGCAGCTCGACAGGACAGAGTGGTGAGCAGTTCTTC	CASSSTGQSGEQFF
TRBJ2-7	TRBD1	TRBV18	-	TGTGCCAGCTCACCAGTGAGAGGGACAGTCTCCTACGAGCAGTACTTC	CASSPVRGTVSYEQYF
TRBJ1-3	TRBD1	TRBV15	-	TGTGCCACCAGCAGAGATAGGACAGGGTCGGGCTCTGGAAACACCATATATTTT	CATSRDRTGSGSGNTIYF
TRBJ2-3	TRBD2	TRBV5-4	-	TGTGCCAGCAGCGCAGCGGGGGGGCCCTCAGATACGCAGTATTTT	CASSAAGGPSDTQYF
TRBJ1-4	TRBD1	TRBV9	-	TGTGCCAGCAGCCCAAATTCCGACAGGGGGCTTAATGAAAAACTGTTTTTT	CASSPNSDRGLNEKLFF
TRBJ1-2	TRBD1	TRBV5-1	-	TGCGCCAGCAGCTTTTCCCCGGGACAGGGTAGCTATGGCTACACCTTC	CASSFSPGQGSYGYTF
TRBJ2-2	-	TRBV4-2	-	TGTGCCAGCAGCCAAGCCTCGGGACTTAACACCGGGGAGCTGTTTTTT	CASSQASGLNTGELFF
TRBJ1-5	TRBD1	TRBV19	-	TGTGCCAGTCGCGGGACAGGCAATCAGCCCCAGCATTTT	CASRGTGNQPQHF
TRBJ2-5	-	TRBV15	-	TGTGCCACCAGCAGAGATGGAGGGGCTGGAGAGACCCAGTACTTC	CATSRDGGAGETQYF
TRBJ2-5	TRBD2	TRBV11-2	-	TGTGCCAGCAGCTTAGAGGTAGCGGGGGGGCTTCAAGAGACCCAGTACTTC	CASSLEVAGGLQETQYF
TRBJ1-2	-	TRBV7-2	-	TGTGCCAGCCGATTGGGAGTTGTGGATGGCTACACCTTC	CASRLGVVDGYTF
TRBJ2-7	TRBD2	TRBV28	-	TGTGCCAGCAGTTTCTCTAAAGAGGGAGCGGGAAGGCTCAAGAACTACGAGCAGTACTTC	CASSFSKEGAGRLKNYEQYF
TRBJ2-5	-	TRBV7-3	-	TGTGCCAGCAGCTTTGACTTCCAAGAGACCCAGTACTTC	CASSFDFQETQYF
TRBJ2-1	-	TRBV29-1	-	TGCAGCGTTGATACTAGGAGAGGCTACAATGAGCAGTTCTTC	CSVDTRRGYNEQFF
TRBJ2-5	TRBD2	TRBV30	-	TGTGCCTGGAGTGCCCAAGGAAAAAACGGACGGGGGCTAGCGGGAGAAGAGACCCAGTACTTC	CAWSAQGKNGRGLAGEETQYF
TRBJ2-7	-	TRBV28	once	TGTGCCAGCAGTTTATTATACAAGGGGAATTCGTACGAGCAGTACTTC	CASSLLYKGNSYEQYF
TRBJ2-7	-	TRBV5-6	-	TGTGCCAGCAGCTTTCGTCTAGCACGGTACGAGCAGTACTTC	CASSFRLARYEQYF
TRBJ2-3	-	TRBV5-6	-	TGTGCCAGCAGCAGGGGGGGGCGCACAGATACGCAGTATTTT	CASSRGGRTDTQYF
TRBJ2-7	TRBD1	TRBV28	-	TGTGCCAGCAACCCCCGAGGCAGGGGGCTAGGGGAGCAGTACTTC	CASNPRGRGLGEQYF
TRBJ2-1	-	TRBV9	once	TGTGCCAGCAGCGTCCAGACCGGGGGAGGGCAGTTCTTC	CASSVQTGGGQFF
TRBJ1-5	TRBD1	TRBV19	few	TGTGCCAGTAGTACGGGACAGCGCAATCAGCCCCAGCATTTT	CASSTGQRNQPQHF
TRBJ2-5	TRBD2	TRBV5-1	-	TGCGCCAGCAGCGTCGTCATGCCGGCTTATAGGGGACTACAAGAGACCCAGTACTTC	CASSVVMPAYRGLQETQYF
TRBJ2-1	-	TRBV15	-	TGTGCCACCAGCAGAGATTTAGCGCCTGACTACAATGAGCAGTTCTTC	CATSRDLAPDYNEQFF
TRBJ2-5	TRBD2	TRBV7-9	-	TGTGCCAGCAGCCCCCAGCGGGGAAGCCAAGAGACCCAGTACTTC	CASSPQRGSQETQYF
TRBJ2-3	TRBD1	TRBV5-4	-	TGTGCCAGCAGCTTGGGACAGGGCCCAGATACGCAGTATTTT	CASSLGQGPDTQYF
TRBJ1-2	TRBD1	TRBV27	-	TGTGCCAGCACAACGGGGGGGACAGGGTCACGGGGCTACACCTTC	CASTTGGTGSRGYTF
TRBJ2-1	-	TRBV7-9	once	TGTGCCAGCAGCTCGGGAGGGACAGGGTTGCCCCCCGGGCTACCTGAGCAGTTCTTC	CASSSGGTGLPPGLPEQFF
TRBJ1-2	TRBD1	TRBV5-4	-	TGTGCCAGCAGCTTGGGTCGTCAGGGGGGAGGCGGCTACACCTTC	CASSLGRQGGGGYTF
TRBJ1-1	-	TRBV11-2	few	TGTGCCAGCAGCCCCCAAAGGGACTACGACACTGAAGCTTTCTTT	CASSPQRDYDTEAFF
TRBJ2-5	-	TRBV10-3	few	TGTGCCATCAGTGAGGGAGCGGAATGGGAGACCCAGTACTTC	CAISEGAEWETQYF
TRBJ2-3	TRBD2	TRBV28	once	TGTGCCAGCAGTTTTAAGCGGCGGGAGGGACCCACAGATACGCAGTATTTT	CASSFKRREGPTDTQYF
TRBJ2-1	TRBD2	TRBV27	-	TGTGCCAGCGGGAGGGCATTCTCCTACAATGAGCAGTTCTTC	CASGRAFSYNEQFF
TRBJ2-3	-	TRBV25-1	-	TGTGCCATCAAGGGTCCAGGGGAAGTGACAGATACGCAGTATTTT	CAIKGPGEVTDTQYF
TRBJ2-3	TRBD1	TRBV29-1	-	TGCAGCGTTGAAGGGTTCAGGGGGCGAACAGATACGCAGTATTTT	CSVEGFRGRTDTQYF